These 21 T cell receptor beta chains share one sample of origin, sequenced in a study of CD8+CD57+ T cells in acquired aplastic anemia (dated by TCRdb to 2016 to 2018). The sample was run on an Illumina HiSeq 2000. Profiling of TCR beta VDJ combinations and CDR3 sequences used genomic DNA as the template. The public reads were reanalyzed by TCRdb: fastp trimming at Q25, MiXCR alignment, in-frame beta chains only. CDR3 protein sequences are deduplicated, and each keeps its most common genes and DNA. The sample table lists over 150,000 distinct CDR3 sequences, 55% to 65% of them with a count of one. In total, the top ten clones hold about 44% of the sample. The patients picked for sequencing were ones in whom flow cytometry had shown an expansion of CD8+CD57+ cells. Material: sorted CD4+, CD8+, or CD8+CD57+ T cells (not recorded which) from PBMCs. These receptors came from a human donor with aplastic anemia.

The chain joins TRBV19 to TRBJ2-1; the D gene could be TRBD1 or TRBD2 (6 bases each). The CDR3 covers 13 residues. The V gene's germline CDR1 is LNHDA and CDR2 SQIVND (reference sequence). Trimming took off 3 bases at V and 8 bases at J, with 11 bases between the two ends. CDR3 nucleotide sequence: TGTGCCAGTAGTATTCAGGGGAGGCATGAGCAGTTCTTC. Amino acids: CASSIQGRHEQFF.

The table lists this clonotype with many counts. The chain recombines TRBV2 with TRBJ1-2; D ambiguous. The germline gives CDR1 SNHLY, CDR2 FYNNEI. Between the trimmed V and J ends, which lost 3 bases and 4 bases, there was a span of 9 bases. The CDR3 length is 13 residues. CDR3 sequence reads: CASSETVVYGYTF. As DNA, the CDR3 is TGTGCCAGCAGTGAGACTGTTGTCTATGGCTACACCTTC.

This clonotype was observed a single time. This chain joins TRBV20-1 and TRBJ1-1; D gene unclear. CDR1 and CDR2 (germline): DFQATT, SNEGSKA (reference sequence). The CDR3 spans 13 residues. Trimming removed 1 base at V and 3 bases at J, with 9 bases between. CDR3 in amino acids: CSARVLSDTEAFF. Here the CDR3 DNA reads TGCAGTGCTAGAGTCCTCTCGGACACTGAAGCTTTCTTT.

The chain is built from TRBV9 and TRBJ1-4; TRBD1 matches at 9 bases. V shed 0 bases, J shed 7 bases, and the junction held 4 bases outside the gene matches. The length of the CDR3 is 15 residues. Germline lookup yields CDR1 SGDLS and CDR2 YYNGEE. The CDR3 nucleotides are TGTGCCAGCAGCGTAGAAGGGACAGGGTTTGAAAAACTGTTTTTT. Protein: CASSVEGTGFEKLFF. The full variable domain, with the rest looked up from reference TRBV9 and TRBJ1-4, is DSGVTQTPKHLITATGQRVTLRCSPRSGDLSVYWYQQSLDQGLQFLIQYYNGEERAKGNILERFSAQQFPDLHSELNLSSLELGDSALYFCASSVEGTGFEKLFFGSGTQLSVL.

J is TRBJ2-7 and V is TRBV20-1; D possibly corresponds to TRBD2 (5 bases). The CDR3 totals 15 residues. The germline V and J ends were trimmed by 6 bases and 6 bases, with 24 bases remaining between them. The germline CDR1 and CDR2 sequences are DFQATT and SNEGSKA (reference sequence). CDR3 DNA sequence: TGCAGTGCCGTCTCGCCCTCGAGGGCCAAGGTCGAGCAGTACTTC. It codes for CSAVSPSRAKVEQYF.

This clonotype was found many times. DNA for the CDR3: TGTGCTAGTGGTTACGGAGAGGAGCGCACTGAAGCTTTCTTT. Its protein is CASGYGEERTEAFF. J is TRBJ1-1 and V is TRBV12-5, with D hard to call. The CDR3 covers 14 residues. Germline CDR1 and CDR2: LGHNT and FRNRAP. V was pared by 4 bases and J by 4 bases, with 13 bases between. Together with reference TRBV12-5 and TRBJ1-1, the CDR3 gives the full variable domain: DARVTQTPRHKVTEMGQEVTMRCQPILGHNTVFWYRQTMMQGLELLAYFRNRAPLDDSGMPKDRFSAEMPDATLATLKIQPSEPRDSAVYFCASGYGEERTEAFFGQGTRLTVV.

CDR3: CASSDLSGNTGELFF. The CDR3 nucleotides are TGTGCCAGCAGTGATTTGTCTGGTAACACCGGGGAGCTGTTTTTT. The V call is TRBV2, the J call TRBJ2-2; D unclear. In germline, CDR1 is SNHLY, CDR2 FYNNEI. The CDR3 is 15 residues long. V was clipped by 3 bases and J by 2 bases, with 10 bases between them. Supplemented by reference TRBV2 and TRBJ2-2, the full variable domain reads EPEVTQTPSHQVTQMGQEVILRCVPISNHLYFYWYRQILGQKVEFLVSFYNNEISEKSEIFDDQFSVERPDGSNFTLKIRSTKLEDSAMYFCASSDLSGNTGELFFGEGSRLTVL.

This rearrangement joins TRBV20-1 to TRBJ2-6; D uncertain. The CDR3 runs to 15 residues. The V end was cut by 6 bases, the J end by 0 bases, with 12 bases between. The germline V gene has CDR1 DFQATT and CDR2 SNEGSKA (reference sequence). CDR3 DNA sequence: TGCAGTGCCGACGGTTGGGACTCTGGGGCCAACGTCCTGACTTTC. Translated, it gives CSADGWDSGANVLTF.

The sample holds many counts of this clonotype. J is TRBJ1-6 and V is TRBV7-3, with D possibly being TRBD1 (6 bases). Germline CDR1 is SGHTA and CDR2 is FQGTGA. The germline V and J ends were trimmed by 0 bases and 9 bases, with 9 bases remaining between them. This CDR3 spans 14 amino acids. CDR3 loop: CASSLTGGGSPLHF. CDR3 nucleotides: TGTGCCAGCAGCTTAACGGGGGGCGGTTCACCCCTCCACTTT.

Only a few counts were recorded for this clonotype. The rearrangement links TRBV4-1 to TRBJ2-7; 7 nucleotides agree with TRBD2. The CDR3 spans 12 residues. In germline, CDR1 is MGHRA, CDR2 YSYEKL. Unmatched junction bases numbered 8, after V lost 8 bases and J lost 7 bases. The CDR3 DNA sequence: TGCGCCAGCCAGCGGGACCTCGGGGAGCAGTACTTC. Protein sequence: CASQRDLGEQYF.

The rearrangement links TRBV20-1 to TRBJ2-7; D is possibly TRBD2 (7 bases). CDR3 length equals 14 residues. Looked up from germline, CDR1 is DFQATT and CDR2 is SNEGSKA (reference sequence). The V and J ends lost 6 bases and 4 bases respectively, with 19 bases between them. Here the CDR3 reads CSAGGGESHYEQYF. The DNA for the CDR3 is TGCAGTGCGGGAGGGGGGGAATCCCATTACGAGCAGTACTTC.

The table lists this clonotype with a count of one. V is TRBV15 and J is TRBJ2-1; D tentatively reads TRBD1 or TRBD2 (5 bases each). This CDR3 spans 16 amino acids. V gave up 3 bases and J gave up 4 bases, with 16 bases separating them. CDR1 LNHNV and CDR2 YYDKDF come from the germline V gene (reference sequence). The CDR3 here is CATSSYTGAGYNEQFF. CDR3 bases: TGTGCCACCAGCAGTTACACCGGGGCAGGGTACAATGAGCAGTTCTTC.

This clonotype was seen repeatedly, ten times or more. This rearrangement joins TRBV7-2 to TRBJ2-6; no clear D. The CDR3 is made up of 13 amino acids. Germline V gives CDR1 SGHTA, CDR2 FQGNSA. V was pared by 0 bases and J by 9 bases, with 6 bases between. In DNA form, the CDR3 reads TGTGCCAGCAGCTTAGCCCAGAGCAACGTCCTGACTTTC. This sequence encodes CASSLAQSNVLTF.

The chain joins TRBV12-3 or TRBV12-4 to TRBJ2-1; TRBD1 agrees at 9 bases. CDR3 length: 16 residues. Trimming removed 6 bases from V and 7 bases from J; junction bases left unmatched: 13. The CDR3 DNA reads TGTGCCAGCAGCCCCTCCGGGACAGGGCTCTTAAATGAGCAGTTCTTC. Its translation is CASSPSGTGLLNEQFF.

V is TRBV7-8 and J is TRBJ2-1, with D perhaps assigned TRBD1 or TRBD2 (6 bases each). V lost 8 bases and J lost 3, with 14 bases in between. CDR3 length: 14 residues. CDR1 SGHVS and CDR2 FQNEAQ come from the germline V gene. CDR3 DNA: TGTGCCAGCCGACAGGAGGGGCTCTACAATGAGCAGTTCTTC. It yields the protein CASRQEGLYNEQFF.

The chain has TRBV5-1 and TRBJ1-1; D unresolved. CDR3 length: 16 amino acids. V was cut by 1 base and J by 8 bases, with 21 bases left in between. Germline V lookup: CDR1 SGHRS, CDR2 YFSETQ. The CDR3 region is CASSLKATGLDGEAFF. CDR3 nucleotides: TGCGCCAGCAGCTTGAAAGCTACGGGCCTTGACGGGGAAGCTTTCTTT.

CDR3 sequence: CSARDGNSPLHF. The CDR3 nucleotides read TGCAGTGCTCGGGACGGTAATTCACCCCTCCACTTT. The rearrangement joins TRBV20-1 to TRBJ1-6, with D possibly matching TRBD1 (5 bases). The CDR3 covers 12 residues. The V and J ends lost 5 bases and 6 bases respectively, with 8 bases between them. CDR1 DFQATT and CDR2 SNEGSKA come from the germline V gene (reference sequence).

The J gene is TRBJ2-7, the V gene TRBV9; no reliable D call. Germline values: CDR1 SGDLS, CDR2 YYNGEE. The CDR3 sequence is 13 residues long. The V gene lost 0 bases and the J gene lost 4 bases, with 8 bases spanning the gap. This CDR3 is CASSVAKGYEQYF. CDR3 nucleotide sequence: TGTGCCAGCAGCGTAGCTAAGGGATACGAGCAGTACTTC.

In its sample, this clonotype was seen many times. V gene TRBV6-6 combines with J gene TRBJ2-7; 9 nucleotides match TRBD2. V shed 5 bases, J shed 5 bases, and the junction held 10 bases outside the gene matches. This CDR3 contains 15 residues. Per germline, CDR1 MNHNY and CDR2 SVGAGI (reference sequence). The CDR3 reads CASSRVAGELDEQYF. The CDR3 coding sequence is TGTGCCAGCAGTCGCGTAGCGGGGGAATTGGACGAGCAGTACTTC.

This clonotype was observed many times. V gene TRBV6-1 combines with J gene TRBJ1-2, with TRBD1 identical over 9 bases. This CDR3 is built from 13 residues. V lost 6 bases to trimming and J lost 3 bases; unmatched junction nucleotides: 2. CDR1 and CDR2 (germline): MNHNS, SASEGT. The CDR3 coding sequence is TGTGCCAGCAGACAGGGGGCGGACTATGGCTACACCTTC. Protein: CASRQGADYGYTF.

The sample holds many counts of this clonotype. CDR3 nucleotide sequence: TGTGCCAGCAGCGGGGGACAGGGCTTCTATGGCTACACCTTC. Translation gives CASSGGQGFYGYTF. The genes are TRBV9 and TRBJ1-2; TRBD1 agrees at 9 bases. This CDR3 has 14 residues. CDR1 is SGDLS and CDR2 is YYNGEE in the germline V gene. The trim removed 3 bases at V and 4 bases at J, leaving 4 bases unmatched. Based on the CDR3 plus reference TRBV9 and TRBJ1-2, the full variable domain is DSGVTQTPKHLITATGQRVTLRCSPRSGDLSVYWYQQSLDQGLQFLIQYYNGEERAKGNILERFSAQQFPDLHSELNLSSLELGDSALYFCASSGGQGFYGYTFGSGTRLTVV.